This TCR beta chain is from a study of vaccination and CD4 T cells after COVID-19. This clonotype was counted only a few times. As yet, its antigen is unknown. As for treatment: roughly 11-day PBMC culture with coronavirus spike peptide pools or control peptides (ViraFEST assay). CD4+ T-cell collection from the unexposed donor predated the COVID-19 pandemic (2011-2018). The germline gives CDR1 MNHNS, CDR2 SASEGT. V was trimmed by 2 bases and J by 4 bases, leaving 15 bases between them. The CDR3 sequence is 16 residues long. Oncomine TCR Beta short-read sequencing was applied to DNA from cultured CD4+ T cells. Genomic DNA from cultured CD4+ T cells was extracted. Using its own MiXCR run on the PCR reads, TCRdb lists one record per CDR3 protein. In the table there are around 9,300 distinct CDR3 sequences, around 42% of which are singletons.

The J gene is TRBJ2-1, the V gene TRBV6-1, with D possibly being TRBD2 (6 bases). The material sequenced was CD4+ T cells from blood, cultured in vitro. The sequence was collected from a human donor in good health. CDR3 residues: CASSEYRSSDYNEQFF. The CDR3 nucleotides read TGTGCCAGCAGTGAATATAGGTCTAGCGATTACAATGAGCAGTTCTTC.